The 28 T cell receptor beta chains below come from one sample, sequenced in a study of technical replicates of blood from a few donors. Clones were sequenced by immunoSEQ multiplex PCR, and TCRdb holds only the in-frame ones, with some missing. This sample has over 90,000 clones, with about 95% found just once. The sample comprised T cells isolated from PBMCs. The receptors come from a human donor in good health.

The chain links TRBV29-1 to TRBJ2-3, with 13 positions matching TRBD2. Looked up from germline, CDR1 is SQVTM and CDR2 is ANQGSEA. V dropped 7 bases and J dropped 4; count of bases not matched to a gene: 5. The CDR3 is 14 residues long. The CDR3 coding sequence is TGCAGCGCCCTCACTAGCGGGAGGGCAGATACGCAGTATTTT. Its translation is CSALTSGRADTQYF.

V usage is TRBV28 and J usage is TRBJ2-7, with 7 bases aligning to TRBD2. From germline, CDR1 is MDHEN and CDR2 SYDVKM. V shed 1 base, J shed 4 bases, and the junction held 13 bases outside the gene matches. This CDR3 contains 17 residues. The CDR3 region has the DNA TGTGCCAGCAGTTTATACCTGGCCGGGACTATCGTTTACGAGCAGTACTTC. This translates into CASSLYLAGTIVYEQYF.

The chain links TRBV4-2 to TRBJ1-6, with D possibly matching TRBD1 (5 bases). Trimming removed 2 bases at V and 7 bases at J, with 9 bases between. The CDR3 spans 14 residues. Germline CDR1 and CDR2: LGHNA and YNFKEQ. The CDR3 loop reads CASSQQGRNSPLHF. As DNA, the CDR3 is TGTGCCAGCAGCCAACAGGGTAGAAATTCACCCCTCCACTTT.

The chain is built from TRBV10-1 and TRBJ2-3; tentatively, D is TRBD2 (6 bases). The V gene lost 2 bases and the J gene lost 3 bases, with 12 bases spanning the gap. The CDR3 runs to 15 residues. Germline V gives CDR1 WNHNN, CDR2 SYGVQD (reference sequence). In DNA form, the CDR3 reads TGCGCCAGCAGTGAGACTAGCTTGGGGACAGATACGCAGTATTTT. This gives the protein CASSETSLGTDTQYF.

This chain joins TRBV9 and TRBJ2-2; 16 bases line up with TRBD2. V was pared by 2 bases and J by 2 bases, with 3 bases of the junction left unmatched. The CDR3 spans 18 residues. Germline-derived CDR1 and CDR2 are SGDLS and YYNGEE. Here the CDR3 DNA reads TGTGCCAGCAGCGTCGGGACTAGCGGGGGGGGTAACACCGGGGAGCTGTTTTTT. It codes for CASSVGTSGGGNTGELFF.

This clone has just a few counts. V usage is TRBV19 and J usage is TRBJ1-1, with a possible D match to TRBD1 (5 bases). This CDR3 comprises 13 residues. Between the trimmed V and J ends, which lost 1 base and 7 bases, there was a span of 10 bases. Germline V gene sequence: CDR1 LNHDA, CDR2 SQIVND (reference sequence). The CDR3 region has the DNA TGTGCCAGTAGTATAGTGACAGTTAGTGAAGCTTTCTTT. Protein product: CASSIVTVSEAFF. The full variable domain, completed using reference TRBV19 and TRBJ1-1, is DGGITQSPKYLFRKEGQNVTLSCEQNLNHDAMYWYRQDPGQGLRLIYYSQIVNDFQKGDIAEGYSVSREKKESFPLTVTSAQKNPTAFYLCASSIVTVSEAFFGQGTRLTVV.

This chain links TRBV6-6 with TRBJ2-3; 8 positions agree with TRBD2. The V gene end was trimmed by 6 bases and the J gene end by 4 bases; junction bases not matched to a gene: 12. This CDR3 has 16 residues. Per germline, CDR1 MNHNY and CDR2 SVGAGI (reference sequence). In DNA, the CDR3 is TGTGCCAGCAGGGCCGGGGCGGGGGGCCATTCAGATACGCAGTATTTT. Protein sequence: CASRAGAGGHSDTQYF.

The J gene is TRBJ2-2, the V gene TRBV6-1; D perhaps matches TRBD2 (6 bases). The CDR3 contains 14 residues. V lost 7 bases to trimming and J lost 6 bases, with 15 bases between them. Germline V gene data show CDR1 as MNHNS and CDR2 as SASEGT. In DNA form, the CDR3 reads TGTGCCAGCATGGAGGGCCGACGCGCCGGGGAGCTGTTTTTT. It codes for CASMEGRRAGELFF.

The chain couples TRBV28 to TRBJ2-7; D remains unclear. Germline V lookup: CDR1 MDHEN, CDR2 SYDVKM. The CDR3 covers 16 residues. Trimming took 1 base from V and 4 from J, leaving 17 bases between them. The CDR3 nucleotides are TGTGCCAGCAGTTTATACCTTTCGAGGAGTCGGTACGAGCAGTACTTC. Encoded protein: CASSLYLSRSRYEQYF.

In this sample, this clone turned up once. This chain links TRBV14 with TRBJ1-4, with a weak D call TRBD1 (5 bases). Looked up from germline, CDR1 is SGHDN and CDR2 is FVKESK. The CDR3 has 13 residues. Trimming removed 4 bases from V and 8 bases from J, with 11 bases in between. This CDR3 reads CASSPRVGEKLFF. Written as DNA, the CDR3 is TGTGCCAGCAGCCCCAGGGTGGGCGAAAAACTGTTTTTT.

This clone was picked up one time. The rearrangement links TRBV14 to TRBJ2-5; 7 nucleotides agree with TRBD2. Germline CDR1 is SGHDN and CDR2 is FVKESK. The CDR3 loop spans 16 amino acids. V trimming: 0 bases; J trimming: 5 bases; junction bases outside the gene matches: 9. The CDR3 sequence is CASSQDWGGLRETQYF. DNA for the CDR3: TGTGCCAGCAGCCAAGATTGGGGGGGTCTCCGGGAGACCCAGTACTTC.

This chain links TRBV6-5 with TRBJ2-7, with D hard to call. The CDR3 is made up of 13 amino acids. Germline V gene data show CDR1 as MNHEY and CDR2 as SVGAGI. V gave up 2 bases and J gave up 6 bases, with 11 bases separating them. CDR3: CASSYTPQFEQYF. The CDR3 DNA is TGTGCCAGCAGTTACACACCTCAGTTCGAGCAGTACTTC.

The chain has TRBV2 and TRBJ2-3, with D perhaps matching TRBD2 (5 bases). The CDR3 consists of 15 residues. Trimming removed 3 bases at V and 2 bases at J, with 12 bases between. Germline CDR1 and CDR2: SNHLY and FYNNEI. The chain's CDR3 is CASSDFSRDTDTQYF. In DNA, the CDR3 is TGTGCCAGCAGTGACTTCTCCCGGGACACAGATACGCAGTATTTT.

In regard to this clone: Without the conserved terminal phenylalanine or tryptophan, this CDR3 likely stems from a read error. No DNA is shown, since the ends of the CDR3 on it are uncertain; the CDR3 is the one TCRdb lists. The rearrangement links TRBV19 to TRBJ1-1; the table calls TRBD1, which could not be checked here. Germline V gives CDR1 LNHDA, CDR2 SQIVND (reference sequence). The CDR3 comprises 14 residues, both ends counted. CDR3 loop: CASSIDLEGAQELS.

The chain employs TRBV11-3 and TRBJ2-7, with 7 positions matching TRBD1. There are 14 residues in the CDR3. CDR1 is SGHNT, CDR2 YENEEA, per germline. With 2 bases clipped from V and 2 bases from J, the junction kept 3 bases outside the gene matches. This chain's CDR3 is CASSLYGQAYEQYF. The CDR3 nucleotides read TGTGCCAGCAGCTTATACGGACAGGCCTACGAGCAGTACTTC.

The V call is TRBV7-9, the J call TRBJ1-4; D remains unclear. The CDR3 runs to 18 residues. Germline V gene data show CDR1 as SEHNR and CDR2 as FQNEAQ (reference sequence). V was shortened by 2 bases and J by 4 bases, with 20 bases between the two germline ends. CDR3 region: CASSLLTWQTLYNEKLFF. Here the CDR3 DNA reads TGTGCCAGCAGCTTATTGACCTGGCAGACTCTTTATAATGAAAAACTGTTTTTT. The complete variable domain, with remaining parts taken from reference TRBV7-9 and TRBJ1-4, reads DTGVSQNPRHKITKRGQNVTFRCDPISEHNRLYWYRQTLGQGPEFLTYFQNEAQLEKSRLLSDRFSAERPKGSFSTLEIQRTEQGDSAMYLCASSLLTWQTLYNEKLFFGSGTQLSVL.

The chain joins TRBV5-1 to TRBJ2-5, with 9 positions matching TRBD1. In germline, CDR1 is SGHRS, CDR2 YFSETQ. V trimming: 2 bases; J trimming: 4 bases; junction bases outside the gene matches: 9. This CDR3 region has 16 residues. The CDR3 is CASSFGQGLGLETQYF. The CDR3 DNA follows: TGCGCCAGCAGCTTCGGACAGGGGTTGGGTTTAGAGACCCAGTACTTC.

This chain uses TRBV7-2 with TRBJ2-1, with 11 bases aligning to TRBD2. The CDR3 covers 15 residues. V was pared by 3 bases and J by 8 bases, with 6 bases of the junction left unmatched. The germline V gene has CDR1 SGHTA and CDR2 FQGNSA. CDR3 nucleotide sequence: TGTGCCAGCAGCTTGATAGCGGGAGGGCCGGATGAGCAGTTCTTC. It specifies CASSLIAGGPDEQFF.

The V call is TRBV29-1, the J call TRBJ2-2; D perhaps matches TRBD2 (6 bases). V shed 7 bases and J shed 7 bases, with 25 bases lying between them. From germline, CDR1 is SQVTM and CDR2 ANQGSEA. The CDR3 contains 16 residues. CDR3 DNA: TGCAGCGCAAAGGGGAGTAGCGGAGGGGTGATCGGGGAGCTGTTTTTT. Encoded protein: CSAKGSSGGVIGELFF.

J is TRBJ2-2 and V is TRBV19, with TRBD1 identical over 8 bases. The CDR3 contains 16 residues. V was pared by 8 bases and J by 0 bases, with 8 bases of the junction left unmatched. CDR1 LNHDA and CDR2 SQIVND come from the germline V gene (reference sequence). This CDR3 reads CASLPGQVANTGELFF. The CDR3 DNA is TGTGCCAGTTTGCCGGGACAGGTTGCGAACACCGGGGAGCTGTTTTTT.

This chain connects TRBV27 to TRBJ2-7; maybe TRBD2 (5 bases). Germline V gene lookup returns CDR1 MNHEY and CDR2 SMNVEV (reference sequence). The CDR3 contains 13 residues. V lost 4 bases to trimming and J lost 2 bases, with 9 bases between them. CDR3 nucleotides: TGTGCCAGCAGTTCGGGGTCGACCTACGAGCAGTACTTC. Amino acids: CASSSGSTYEQYF.

This rearrangement joins TRBV14 to TRBJ2-1; 7 positions match TRBD2. CDR3 length equals 16 residues. V gave up 2 bases and J gave up 0 bases; unmatched junction bases: 4. Per the germline V gene, CDR1 is SGHDN and CDR2 is FVKESK. This chain's CDR3 is CASSQMGGSSYNEQFF. The CDR3 nucleotides are TGTGCCAGCAGCCAAATGGGGGGGTCCTCCTACAATGAGCAGTTCTTC.

CDR3 in amino acids: CASSLWVEGVSGYTF. The CDR3 nucleotides read TGTGCCAGCAGCTTATGGGTCGAGGGGGTCAGTGGCTACACCTTC. V usage is TRBV11-2 and J usage is TRBJ1-2; maybe TRBD1 (6 bases). Trimming left V 2 bases short and J 7 bases short, with 17 bases between. Germline V CDR1 and CDR2: SGHAT, FQNNGV. The CDR3 runs to 15 residues.

The genes are TRBV10-3 and TRBJ2-7; 8 nucleotides align to TRBD1. CDR3 size: 15 residues. CDR1 is ENHRY and CDR2 is SYGVKD in the germline V gene. V dropped 3 bases and J dropped 3; count of bases not matched to a gene: 7. The CDR3 protein is CAISDPGTGGYEQYF. CDR3 in DNA: TGTGCCATCAGTGACCCAGGAACAGGGGGCTACGAGCAGTACTTC.

The V call is TRBV9, the J call TRBJ2-5, with a tentative D call TRBD1 (8 bases). The CDR3 extends over 15 amino acids. The germline V and J ends were trimmed by 4 bases and 0 bases, with 13 bases remaining between them. The V gene's germline CDR1 is SGDLS and CDR2 YYNGEE. CDR3 in DNA: TGTGCCAGCAGCAAACAGGGGGGGAACCAAGAGACCCAGTACTTC. The encoded protein is CASSKQGGNQETQYF.

The chain recombines TRBV6-5 with TRBJ1-2; perhaps TRBD1 as D (6 bases). The germline V and J ends were trimmed by 8 bases and 8 bases, with 12 bases remaining between them. The CDR3 is 11 amino acids. The germline V gene encodes CDR1 MNHEY and CDR2 SVGAGI. CDR3 residues: CASSQGMGYTF. As DNA, the CDR3 is TGTGCCAGCTCACAGGGAATGGGCTACACCTTC.

In nucleotides, the CDR3 is TGTGCCTCCCGGGATGCAACAGATACGCAGTATTTT. Encoded protein: CASRDATDTQYF. The rearrangement links TRBV30 to TRBJ2-3; a possible D gene is TRBD2 (5 bases). CDR3 size: 12 residues. CDR1 and CDR2 from the germline V gene are GTSNPN and SVGIG (reference sequence). Trimming took 7 bases from V and 3 from J, leaving 11 bases between them.

The rearrangement joins TRBV10-3 to TRBJ1-1, with TRBD1 matching 8 bases. V lost 6 bases to trimming and J lost 1 base; unmatched junction nucleotides: 4. The CDR3 covers 14 residues. Germline V gene data show CDR1 as ENHRY and CDR2 as SYGVKD. CDR3: CAISPTGANTEAFF. The CDR3 DNA is TGTGCCATCAGCCCGACAGGGGCGAACACTGAAGCTTTCTTT.